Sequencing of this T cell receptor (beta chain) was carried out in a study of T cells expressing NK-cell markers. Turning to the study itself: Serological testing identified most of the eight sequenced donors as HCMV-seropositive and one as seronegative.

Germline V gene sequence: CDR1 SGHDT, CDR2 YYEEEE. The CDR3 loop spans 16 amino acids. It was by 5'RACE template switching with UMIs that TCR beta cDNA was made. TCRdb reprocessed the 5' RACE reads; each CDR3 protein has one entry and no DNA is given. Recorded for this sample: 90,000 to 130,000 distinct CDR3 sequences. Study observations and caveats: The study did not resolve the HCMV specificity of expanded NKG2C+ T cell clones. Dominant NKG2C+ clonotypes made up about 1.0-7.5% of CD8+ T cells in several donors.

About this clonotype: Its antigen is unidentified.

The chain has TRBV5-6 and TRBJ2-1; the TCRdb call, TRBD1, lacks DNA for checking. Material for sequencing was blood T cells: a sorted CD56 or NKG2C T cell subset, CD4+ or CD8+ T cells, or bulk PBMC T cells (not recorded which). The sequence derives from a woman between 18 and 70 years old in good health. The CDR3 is CASSPGQGIGYNEQFF.